This TCR beta chain originates from a study of beta chain features in type 1 diabetes (dated by TCRdb to the late 2010s). Regarding the study in general: No differences in mean age, gender distribution, total cell number or subset yield were found between patients and healthy donors. A total of some 100,000,000 sorted cells were examined across all samples, and the number of cells per subset was strongly correlated with RNA yield. In the study, recently diagnosed type 1 diabetes patients and matched healthy donors were compared on the TCRB repertoires of their sorted circulating CD4+ T cell subsets. Whereas all 30 or so donors provided naive and central memory subsets, regulatory and stem cell-like memory subsets were isolated from just 8 patients and roughly eight healthy donors.

The table lists this clone with a count of one. This clone's antigen is unknown. The input lacks base qualities; no much larger clone sits a single base away. The entire isolated RNA was reverse transcribed using the High Capacity cDNA Reverse Transcription Kit, and thus expressed TCRB transcripts were sequenced. Deep immunoSEQ sequencing was performed on naive, central memory and regulatory T cell samples, with an average of about 3.57 million total reads per sample. Sorted cells were lysed in RLT buffer, and RNA was extracted using DNase-treated RNeasy Micro or Mini kits according to cell number. Each cell subset was processed on its own to prevent cross-contamination, while patient and healthy donor samples were processed together. The immunoSEQ multiplex PCR was used to amplify TCRB sequences from cDNA, yielding 87-bp fragments that span the CDR3 region. The amplicons were sequenced using the Illumina HiSeq platform. In the authors' own workflow: PCR bias was corrected computationally using synthetic template baselines, and reads within Hamming distance 2 were collapsed, with unmergeable singletons discarded. By aligning reads against IMGT, V, D and J genes, CDR3 length, and insertions or deletions at six rearrangement sites were assigned. Clonotype counts were normalized to sorted cell number within each subset before computing true diversity and Gini coefficients with the tcR R package. The overlap coefficient, calculated on TCRB nucleotide sequences, was used to measure repertoire sharing. Imported from immuneACCESS, the table was reduced by TCRdb to in-frame sequences with V and J called. These copies leave out some clones; in studies compared against another copy, an unresolved V gene accounts for under half, and the cause of the remainder is not known. From that table come the V and J calls and clone size; the DNA was used to work out D and trimming. In all, the sample holds approximately 140,000 clones, and 6.9% of those were seen once. The ten largest clones take up about 1.3% of the sample.

Each donor gave one peripheral blood draw, averaging around 0.11 L, which was collected into heparinised tubes. A BD FACSAria II was used to sort naive, central memory, regulatory and stem cell-like memory CD4+ T cells with a panel that included CD45RO, CCR7, CD25, CD127, CD95 and CD27. Purity was above 98% for every sorted population. PBMCs were isolated immediately by Lymphoprep density gradient centrifugation and stained directly without culture. Samples were stained and sorted in pairs, with one healthy donor and one patient per experiment, so that batch effects were minimized. Results the study describes overall, beyond this receptor: Sequencing cDNA rather than genomic DNA could over-represent highly expressing activated cells, although activation and CD3 levels did not differ between groups. At VDJ recombination sites, type 1 diabetes patients had fewer insertions and more deleted nucleotides, which implies abnormalities in thymic rearrangement. Because small numbers of individuals were included in the HLA sub-analyses, any influence of HLA type on TCRB rearrangement was left unresolved. Naive, central memory and regulatory TCRB repertoires appeared to be more similar among patients than among healthy donors. In all four CD4+ subsets, TCRB CDR3 length was moderately but significantly shorter in type 1 diabetes patients. Shorter templates might be favored by PCR, yet because patient and control samples were amplified and corrected together, any such skew would affect both groups equally.

This TCR derives from a woman aged 30 to 39 in good health. Sequenced material: central memory CD4+ T cells from blood.

In nucleotide form, the sequence is TGTGCCACTTTAATGAAAGGGGCGGCCTTCGTGAACACTGAAGCTTTCTTT. This gives the protein CATLMKGAAFVNTEAFF. This sequence uses TRBV15 and TRBJ1-1; tentative D gene TRBD1, with 5 bases matching. Cut back by 9 bases and 0 bases, the V and J ends lie 23 bases apart. Taken from the germline V gene (reference sequence), the CDR1 and CDR2 loops are LNHNV and YYDKDF. Inclusive of the bounding cysteine and phenylalanine, the CDR3 is 17 residues long. The entry retains the CDR3 DNA only, 51 bases that are in frame from base 1.